Following are 29 T cell receptor beta chains from one sample sequenced in a study of identical twins. MiXCR, applied by TCRdb to the 5' RACE reads, yields one record per CDR3 protein. The sample consists of 500,000 to 550,000 distinct CDR3 sequences, 20% to 25% of them appearing once. The data also belong to a second study, concerning yellow fever vaccine responses in identical twins.

Sequenced: CD4+ T cells sorted from blood. The receptors were gathered from a woman younger than 30 in good health.

The V call is TRBV10-1, the J call TRBJ1-3; tentative D call: TRBD1 (5 bases). Germline CDR1 WNHNN, CDR2 SYGVQD (reference sequence). The germline V and J ends were trimmed by 6 bases and 4 bases, with 10 bases remaining between them. The CDR3 loop spans 13 amino acids. The CDR3 region is CASRSGTGNTIYF. CDR3 coding DNA: TGCGCCAGCAGGTCTGGGACGGGAAACACCATATATTTT.

This clonotype was recorded a few times. J is TRBJ2-5 and V is TRBV5-1, with 8 nucleotides matching TRBD2. Germline-derived CDR1 and CDR2 are SGHRS and YFSETQ. The CDR3 has 13 residues. Germline trimming cut 4 bases from V and 6 bases from J; bases unmatched to any gene: 5. The chain's CDR3 is CASSKTSDKTQYF. The CDR3 DNA reads as TGCGCCAGCAGCAAGACTAGCGACAAGACCCAGTACTTC.

This rearrangement joins TRBV5-4 to TRBJ2-7; D might be TRBD2 (5 bases). With 4 bases removed from V and 7 bases from J, the gap between germline ends came to 12 bases. Germline values: CDR1 SGHNT, CDR2 YYREEE (reference sequence). This CDR3 is 12 amino acids long. The CDR3 DNA reads as TGTGCCAGCAGCCCCGGAGGATGGGAGCAGTACTTC. This codes for CASSPGGWEQYF.

This rearrangement joins TRBV5-6 to TRBJ2-6; D call uncertain. CDR3 length: 15 residues. Looked up from germline, CDR1 is SGHDT and CDR2 is YYEEEE. V lost 2 bases, J lost 0 bases, and 6 bases lay in between. The CDR3 reads CASSFTLSGANVLTF. The CDR3 DNA reads as TGTGCCAGCAGCTTCACTCTCTCTGGGGCCAACGTCCTGACTTTC.

This chain connects TRBV6-2 or TRBV6-3 to TRBJ2-7; 9 nucleotides agree with TRBD1. CDR1 is MNHEY and CDR2 is SVGEGT in the germline V gene. Trimming took 6 bases from V and 3 from J; bases not matched to a gene: 12. The CDR3 has 16 residues. The CDR3 region is CASRRPGQGQGYEQYV. CDR3 sequence (DNA): TGTGCCAGCAGACGCCCGGGACAGGGCCAGGGCTACGAGCAGTACGTC.

This clonotype turned up a few times. The chain links TRBV12-3 or TRBV12-4 to TRBJ2-1, with 7 bases aligning to TRBD1. V lost 5 bases, J lost 9 bases, and 16 bases stayed unmatched. The CDR3 spans 16 residues. The CDR3 coding sequence is TGTGCCAGCAGTGTCCAAGACAGGGCTAAAGAGGGTGAGCAGTTCTTC. Translation gives CASSVQDRAKEGEQFF.

The chain has TRBV5-1 and TRBJ2-1; no reliable D call. The length of the CDR3 is 14 residues. The germline V gene encodes CDR1 SGHRS and CDR2 YFSETQ. Between the trimmed V and J ends, which lost 0 bases and 9 bases, there was a span of 13 bases. CDR3 DNA: TGCGCCAGCAGCTTGGTCTCGGGTGGTCTTGAGCAGTTCTTC. It yields the protein CASSLVSGGLEQFF.

The table lists this clonotype with many counts. The chain couples TRBV5-1 to TRBJ2-1, with 11 nucleotides matching TRBD2. J lost 7 bases, V lost 2 bases, and 5 bases had no gene match. The CDR3 sequence is 15 residues long. Per germline, CDR1 SGHRS and CDR2 YFSETQ. The CDR3, as DNA: TGCGCCAGCAGCTTAATAGCGGGAGGGGTTAATGAGCAGTTCTTC. The encoded protein is CASSLIAGGVNEQFF. The complete variable domain, with remaining parts taken from reference TRBV5-1 and TRBJ2-1, reads KAGVTQTPRYLIKTRGQQVTLSCSPISGHRSVSWYQQTPGQGLQFLFEYFSETQRNKGNFPGRFSGRQFSNSRSEMNVSTLELGDSALYLCASSLIAGGVNEQFFGPGTRLTVL.

This clonotype was picked up many times. This sequence joins TRBV10-3 and TRBJ2-3, with 7 bases matching TRBD1. The length of the CDR3 is 14 residues. The V gene's germline CDR1 is ENHRY and CDR2 SYGVKD. J was trimmed by 6 bases and V by 10 bases; bases with no gene match: 13. CDR3 bases: TGTGCCACCAAAGGGGAGACAGGGATGGATACGCAGTATTTT. Translation gives CATKGETGMDTQYF.

The sample holds a few counts of this clonotype. This rearrangement joins TRBV28 to TRBJ2-7; D not certain. Germline lookup yields CDR1 MDHEN and CDR2 SYDVKM. This CDR3 is built from 11 residues. Deletions cut 6 bases from V and 6 bases from J, with 9 bases between. The CDR3 is CASSHVFEQYF. CDR3 coding DNA: TGTGCCAGCAGCCATGTGTTCGAGCAGTACTTC.

V gene TRBV12-3 or TRBV12-4 combines with J gene TRBJ1-4; tentatively, D is TRBD1 (6 bases). V was trimmed by 7 bases and J by 10 bases, leaving 22 bases between them. This CDR3 has 15 residues. CDR3 amino acids: CASMYVAGAPGKLFF. CDR3 DNA: TGTGCCAGCATGTACGTCGCAGGGGCTCCCGGAAAACTGTTTTTT.

This chain links TRBV18 with TRBJ2-7; D ambiguous. V was trimmed by 0 bases and J by 4 bases, leaving 7 bases between them. The CDR3 is 13 amino acids. Germline values: CDR1 KGHSH, CDR2 LQKENI. The CDR3 region has the DNA TGTGCCAGCTCACCACCGAGTTCTTACGAGCAGTACGTC. Its translation is CASSPPSSYEQYV.

This clonotype has just a few counts. The J gene is TRBJ2-3, the V gene TRBV4-1; TRBD1 aligns across 10 bases. Germline V gene data show CDR1 as MGHRA and CDR2 as YSYEKL. The CDR3 is 17 amino acids. Trimming took 7 bases from V and 2 from J; bases not matched to a gene: 12. Here the CDR3 DNA reads TGCGCCAGCACCATAAAACCGGGACAGGGGAACACAGATACGCAGTATTTT. It encodes CASTIKPGQGNTDTQYF.

V usage is TRBV7-9 and J usage is TRBJ1-1, with D unresolved. The ends were cut back, 1 base at V and 2 bases at J, with 8 bases in the middle. CDR1 is SEHNR, CDR2 FQNEAQ, per germline (reference sequence). The CDR3 extends over 14 amino acids. The CDR3 DNA reads TGTGCCAGCAGCTTAGTCGGACCCAACACTGAAGCTTTCTTT. It codes for CASSLVGPNTEAFF.

This clonotype was detected a few times. The rearrangement joins TRBV24-1 to TRBJ2-7; 8 bases line up with TRBD1. V gave up 5 bases and J gave up 2 bases; unmatched junction bases: 7. The germline CDR1 and CDR2 sequences are KGHDR and SFDVKD. This CDR3 contains 15 residues. The CDR3 DNA sequence: TGTGCCACCAGTGGCTCGGGGACAGGACCCTACGAGCAGTACTTC. Amino acid sequence: CATSGSGTGPYEQYF.

The V gene is TRBV4-1, the J gene TRBJ2-1, with TRBD2 matching 9 bases. Germline-derived CDR1 and CDR2 are MGHRA and YSYEKL. J was trimmed by 0 bases and V by 4 bases; bases with no gene match: 16. The CDR3 extends over 20 amino acids. In DNA form, the CDR3 reads TGCGCCAGCAGCCCAAGTGCGATAGCGGGGGACCTGAGCTCCTACAATGAGCAGTTCTTC. The encoded protein is CASSPSAIAGDLSSYNEQFF.

This clonotype was counted a few times. The chain links TRBV7-9 to TRBJ2-1; D perhaps matches TRBD2 (6 bases). Germline V gene lookup returns CDR1 SEHNR and CDR2 FQNEAQ (reference sequence). This CDR3 spans 17 amino acids. Trimming pared 7 bases from V and 7 bases from J, leaving 26 bases between. CDR3 coding DNA: TGTGCCAGCACCCCCACATTGGGGCTAGCGAGTGAGAATGAGCAGTTCTTC. Translation gives CASTPTLGLASENEQFF.

The chain combines TRBV27 with TRBJ1-6, with unresolved D. The CDR3 extends over 14 amino acids. Trimming stripped 3 bases from V and 7 bases from J, with 10 bases between. Germline-derived CDR1 and CDR2 are MNHEY and SMNVEV (reference sequence). CDR3 sequence reads: CASSFTGTNSPLHF. Written as DNA, the CDR3 is TGTGCCAGCAGTTTCACCGGAACCAATTCACCCCTCCACTTT.

As for this clonotype: Just one base apart from a much larger clone, this may be a read error. This chain uses TRBV5-1 with TRBJ2-3; D remains unclear. V was clipped by 0 bases and J by 5 bases, with 4 bases between them. The CDR3 loop spans 12 amino acids. The germline V gene has CDR1 SGHRS and CDR2 YFSETQ. The CDR3 nucleotides are TGCGCCAGCAGCTTGGAGAGAGATACGCAGTATTTT. Amino acids: CASSLERDTQYF.

The chain uses TRBV4-1 and TRBJ2-7; 7 positions match TRBD1. Germline V gene data show CDR1 as MGHRA and CDR2 as YSYEKL. CDR3 length: 18 amino acids. The V segment lost 4 bases and the J segment 4 bases; nucleotides outside the gene matches: 19. CDR3 DNA: TGCGCCAGCAGCCTTATCCTACTCAGAGGGGGCGAATCATACGAGCAGTACTTC. It encodes CASSLILLRGGESYEQYF.

At least ten counts were recorded for this clonotype. The chain recombines TRBV5-1 with TRBJ1-6; 8 positions match TRBD1. V shed 0 bases, J shed 10 bases, and the junction held 9 bases outside the gene matches. The CDR3 contains 16 residues. CDR1 and CDR2 (germline): SGHRS, YFSETQ. The CDR3 here is CASSLALRGQGSPLHF. In DNA, the CDR3 is TGCGCCAGCAGCTTGGCCCTCAGGGGGCAGGGATCACCCCTCCACTTT.

The rearrangement uses TRBV4-2 and TRBJ2-1; 11 bases are a match to TRBD2. This CDR3 has 20 residues. The V segment lost 0 bases and the J segment 7 bases; nucleotides outside the gene matches: 17. Germline loops: CDR1 LGHNA, CDR2 YNFKEQ. CDR3 coding DNA: TGTGCCAGCAGCCAAGAGTACCAAATAGCGGGAGGGCCCAGGAGAAATGAGCAGTTCTTC. Amino acids: CASSQEYQIAGGPRRNEQFF.

In this sample, this clonotype turned up a few times. V usage is TRBV10-3 and J usage is TRBJ2-2; 8 positions match TRBD1. V lost 4 bases, J lost 4 bases, and 5 bases stayed unmatched. The CDR3 is 15 amino acids. From germline, CDR1 is ENHRY and CDR2 SYGVKD. CDR3 in DNA: TGTGCCATCAGTGCCAGGACAGGGATCACCGGGGAGCTGTTTTTT. Translated: CAISARTGITGELFF.

The chain uses TRBV5-1 and TRBJ2-3, with 10 bases aligning to TRBD2. CDR1 is SGHRS, CDR2 YFSETQ, per germline. This CDR3 spans 17 amino acids. Trimming at V came to 4 bases and at J to 7 bases, leaving 15 bases not matched to a gene. The CDR3: CASSQPALAGVLNTQYF. The CDR3 DNA reads TGCGCCAGCAGCCAACCAGCCCTAGCGGGGGTTTTGAATACGCAGTATTTT.

The chain recombines TRBV28 with TRBJ1-1, with a weak D call TRBD1 (5 bases). Germline assignment: CDR1 MDHEN and CDR2 SYDVKM. The CDR3 sequence is 11 residues long. Deletions cut 8 bases from V and 6 bases from J, with 10 bases between. The CDR3 here is CASGNRPEAFF. The CDR3 coding sequence is TGTGCCAGCGGCAACAGGCCTGAAGCTTTCTTT.

This clonotype was recorded once. CDR3 loop: CASSPTPYGNTEAFF. In nucleotides, the CDR3 is TGTGCCAGCAGCCCGACCCCTTACGGGAACACTGAAGCTTTCTTT. The V and J genes are TRBV7-2 and TRBJ1-1; D gene uncertain. The CDR3 covers 15 residues. Between the trimmed V and J ends, which lost 5 bases and 1 base, there was a span of 14 bases. The germline CDR1 and CDR2 sequences are SGHTA and FQGNSA.

CDR3 region: CASSETGRGSYEQYV. CDR3 coding DNA: TGCGCCAGCAGCGAAACGGGACGGGGCTCCTACGAGCAGTACGTC. V gene TRBV5-1 combines with J gene TRBJ2-7; D tentatively reads TRBD1 or TRBD2 (5 bases each). This CDR3 region has 15 residues. From germline, CDR1 is SGHRS and CDR2 YFSETQ. Trimming removed 4 bases at V and 0 bases at J, with 14 bases between.

In this sample, this clonotype turned up once. This chain uses TRBV10-1 with TRBJ2-2; no clear D gene. The CDR3 covers 12 residues. Trimming shortened V by 4 bases and J by 8 bases, and 8 bases separated the two germline ends. From germline, CDR1 is WNHNN and CDR2 SYGVQD (reference sequence). The CDR3 DNA follows: TGCGCCAGCAGTGGAGGTGGGGGGGAGCTGTTTTTT. Translating gives CASSGGGGELFF.

The table lists this clonotype with a few counts. The chain links TRBV7-9 to TRBJ2-2; D is undetermined. V was shortened by 5 bases and J by 1 base, with 14 bases between the two germline ends. Germline CDR1 and CDR2: SEHNR and FQNEAQ (reference sequence). CDR3 size: 16 residues. The CDR3 here is CASSPLYYKNTGELFF. For the CDR3, the DNA is TGTGCCAGCAGCCCCCTATATTATAAGAACACCGGGGAGCTGTTTTTT.